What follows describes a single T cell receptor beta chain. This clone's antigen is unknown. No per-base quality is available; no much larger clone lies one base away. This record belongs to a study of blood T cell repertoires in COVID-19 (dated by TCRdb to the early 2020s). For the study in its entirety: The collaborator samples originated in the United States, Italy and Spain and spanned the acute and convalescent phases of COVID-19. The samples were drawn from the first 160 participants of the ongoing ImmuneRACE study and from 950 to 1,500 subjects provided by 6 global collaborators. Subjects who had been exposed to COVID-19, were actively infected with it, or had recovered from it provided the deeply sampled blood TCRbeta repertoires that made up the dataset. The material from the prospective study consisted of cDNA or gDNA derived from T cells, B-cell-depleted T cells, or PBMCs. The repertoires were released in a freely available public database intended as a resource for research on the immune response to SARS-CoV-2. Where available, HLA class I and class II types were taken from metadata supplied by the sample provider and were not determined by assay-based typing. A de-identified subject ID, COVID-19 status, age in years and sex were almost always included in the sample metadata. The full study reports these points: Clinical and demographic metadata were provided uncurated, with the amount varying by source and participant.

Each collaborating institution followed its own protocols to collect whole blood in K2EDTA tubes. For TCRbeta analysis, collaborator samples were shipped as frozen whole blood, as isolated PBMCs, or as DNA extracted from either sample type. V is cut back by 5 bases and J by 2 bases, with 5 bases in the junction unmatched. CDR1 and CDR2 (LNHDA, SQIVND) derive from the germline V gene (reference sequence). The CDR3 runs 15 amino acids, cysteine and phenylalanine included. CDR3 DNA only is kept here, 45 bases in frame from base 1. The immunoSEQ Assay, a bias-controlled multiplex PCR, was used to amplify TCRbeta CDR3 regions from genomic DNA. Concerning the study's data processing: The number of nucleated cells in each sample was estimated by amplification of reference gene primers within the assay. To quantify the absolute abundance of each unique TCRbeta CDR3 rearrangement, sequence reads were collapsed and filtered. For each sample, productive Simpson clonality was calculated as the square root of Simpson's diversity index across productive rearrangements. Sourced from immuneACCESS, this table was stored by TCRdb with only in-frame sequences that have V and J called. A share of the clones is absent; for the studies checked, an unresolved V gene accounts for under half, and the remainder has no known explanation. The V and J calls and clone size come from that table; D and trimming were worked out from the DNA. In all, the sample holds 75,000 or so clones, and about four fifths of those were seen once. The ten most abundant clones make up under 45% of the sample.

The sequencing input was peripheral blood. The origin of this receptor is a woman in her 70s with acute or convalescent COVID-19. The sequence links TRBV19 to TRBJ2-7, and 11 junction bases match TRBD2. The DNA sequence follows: TGTGCCAGTAGTTTGACTAGCGGGACGACCTACGAGCAGTACTTC. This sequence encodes CASSLTSGTTYEQYF.